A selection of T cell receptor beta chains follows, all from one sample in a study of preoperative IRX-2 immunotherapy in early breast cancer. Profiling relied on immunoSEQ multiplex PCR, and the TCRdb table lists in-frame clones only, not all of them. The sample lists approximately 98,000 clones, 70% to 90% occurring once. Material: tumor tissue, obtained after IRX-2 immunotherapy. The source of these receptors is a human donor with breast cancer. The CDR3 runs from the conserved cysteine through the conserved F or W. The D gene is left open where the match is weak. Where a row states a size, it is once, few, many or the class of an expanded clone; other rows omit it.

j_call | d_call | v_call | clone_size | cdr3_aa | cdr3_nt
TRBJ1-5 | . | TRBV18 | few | CASSPALYGQPQHF | TGTGCCAGCTCACCGGCCCTATATGGTCAGCCCCAGCATTTT
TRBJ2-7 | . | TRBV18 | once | CASSRPGNYYEQYF | TGTGCCAGCTCGCGTCCGGGGAATTACTACGAGCAGTACTTC
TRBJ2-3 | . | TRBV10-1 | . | CASSESRGASTDTQYF | TGCGCCAGCAGTGAGTCCCGGGGGGCCAGCACAGATACGCAGTATTTT
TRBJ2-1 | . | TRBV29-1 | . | CSVNANSGNSYNEQFF | TGCAGCGTCAATGCAAATAGCGGTAACTCCTACAATGAGCAGTTCTTC
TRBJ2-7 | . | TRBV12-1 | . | CASSSGAGGSYEQYF | TGTGCCAGCAGCTCGGGTGCGGGCGGGTCCTACGAGCAGTACTTC
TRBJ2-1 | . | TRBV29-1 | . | CSVESPDRHGDEQFF | TGCAGCGTCGAGAGCCCTGACAGGCATGGGGATGAGCAGTTCTTC
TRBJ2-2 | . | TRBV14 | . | CASSQRRGELFF | TGTGCCAGCAGCCAAAGGCGGGGGGAGCTGTTTTTT
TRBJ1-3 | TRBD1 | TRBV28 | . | CASIKNWGGGARGNTIYF | TGTGCCAGCATCAAAAACTGGGGAGGGGGCGCGCGGGGAAACACCATATATTTT
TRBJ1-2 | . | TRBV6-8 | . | CASSHLGWEAGKNYHGYTF | TGTGCCAGCAGCCACCTAGGGTGGGAAGCTGGAAAAAACTATCATGGCTACACCTTC
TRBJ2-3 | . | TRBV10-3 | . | CAISESQVDTDTQYF | TGTGCCATCAGTGAGTCACAGGTAGACACAGATACGCAGTATTTT
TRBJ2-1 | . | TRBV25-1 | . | CASSEGSYNEQFF | TGTGCCAGCAGTGAAGGCAGTTACAATGAGCAATTCTTC
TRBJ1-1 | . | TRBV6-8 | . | CASREQRGWNTEAFF | TGTGCCAGCAGGGAACAGCGGGGCTGGAACACTGAAGCTTTCTTT
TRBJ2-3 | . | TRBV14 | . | CASSQIRDTDTQYF | TGTGCCAGCAGCCAAATCCGGGACACAGATACGCAGTATTTT
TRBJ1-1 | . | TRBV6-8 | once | CASSYSRGTEAFF | TGTGCCAGCAGTTACTCGCGGGGGACTGAAGCTTTCTTT
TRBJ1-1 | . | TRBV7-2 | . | CASTTPGGTEAFF | TGTGCCAGCACCACACCGGGGGGCACTGAAGCTTTCTTT